The next 27 T cell receptor beta chains were all read from a single sample in a study of OX40 agonist ivuxolimab in advanced cancers. Receptor libraries were prepared by the immunoSEQ multiplex PCR assay. TCRdb carries this immuneACCESS record with in-frame sequences only. Its versions omit some clonotypes, under half of them owing to an unresolved V gene in the studies checked, with the rest unexplained. This sample gives 60,000 to 65,000 clones in total; 83% of them show up just once. 0.7% of the sample rests with the top ten. The sequencing here drew on CD4+ or CD8+ T cells sorted from blood, taken in a trial of the OX40 agonist ivuxolimab. The receptors come from an adult with an advanced solid tumor such as melanoma, head and neck, liver or kidney cancer.

The genes are TRBV10-3 and TRBJ1-1, with D possibly being TRBD1 (5 bases). This CDR3 spans 13 amino acids. The germline V gene has CDR1 ENHRY and CDR2 SYGVKD. CDR3 nucleotide sequence: TGTGCTGGACGGGGCAGAAGTTACACTGAAGCTTTCTTT. It specifies CAGRGRSYTEAFF.

V is TRBV6-6 and J is TRBJ2-1; the D is unclear. Between the trimmed V and J ends, which lost 4 bases and 1 base, there was a span of 11 bases. The CDR3 extends over 15 amino acids. Germline assignment: CDR1 MNHNY and CDR2 SVGAGI (reference sequence). The CDR3 sequence is CASSLSPPSYNEQFF. The DNA of the CDR3 is TGTGCCAGCAGTTTAAGCCCACCATCCTACAATGAGCAGTTCTTC.

This clone was counted once. V and J are TRBV13 and TRBJ2-1; D remains ambiguous. Trimming removed 5 bases from V and 4 bases from J, with 12 bases in between. The CDR3 runs 14 residues. Germline CDR1 is PRHDT and CDR2 is FYEKMQ (reference sequence). The CDR3 DNA reads TGTGCCAGCAGCCCGTCTGGGCAATACAATGAGCAGTTCTTC. Translated: CASSPSGQYNEQFF.

The V gene is TRBV11-1, the J gene TRBJ2-1, with TRBD2 matching over 16 bases. This CDR3 is 17 amino acids long. J gave up 10 bases and V 6 bases, and 12 bases lay outside the gene matches. CDR1 and CDR2 (germline): SGHAT, FQDESV (reference sequence). The CDR3 DNA is TGTGCCAGCAGTCCGGGACTAGCGGGAGGGCGCGGGGAAGAGCAGTTCTTC. Translated: CASSPGLAGGRGEEQFF.

V usage is TRBV14 and J usage is TRBJ1-3; TRBD1 matches at 7 bases. The CDR3 is 15 amino acids. Trimming removed 4 bases from V and 0 bases from J; junction bases left unmatched: 3. CDR1 and CDR2 from the germline V gene are SGHDN and FVKESK. CDR3 amino acids: CASSLRGSSGNTIYF. CDR3 nucleotide sequence: TGTGCCAGCAGCCTCAGGGGGAGCTCTGGAAACACCATATATTTT.

The V and J genes are TRBV4-2 and TRBJ2-3, with TRBD2 as a possible D gene (7 bases). Trimming took 5 bases from V and 2 from J, leaving 17 bases between them. The germline gives CDR1 LGHNA, CDR2 YNFKEQ. CDR3 size: 16 residues. The CDR3 DNA reads TGTGCCAGCAGCTTTGCGGGGGCCCCCCCCACAGATACGCAGTATTTT. It is translated as CASSFAGAPPTDTQYF.

This chain connects TRBV19 to TRBJ1-4, with a tentative D call TRBD1 (6 bases). Trimming removed 4 bases from V and 3 bases from J, with 9 bases in between. CDR3 length: 14 amino acids. Germline V CDR1 and CDR2: LNHDA, SQIVND (reference sequence). The CDR3 DNA follows: TGTGCCAGTAGTAGCGGGACATCTAATGAAAAACTGTTTTTT. Translation: CASSSGTSNEKLFF.

V and J are TRBV5-1 and TRBJ1-1; unclear D gene. This CDR3 has 15 residues. CDR1 and CDR2 (germline): SGHRS, YFSETQ. V lost 3 bases and J 3 bases, leaving 15 bases between the germline ends. The CDR3 DNA follows: TGCGCCAGCAGCTATCTTCAGGCGACCTACACTGAAGCTTTCTTT. Translating it yields CASSYLQATYTEAFF.

J is TRBJ2-3 and V is TRBV5-1; D gene unclear. The CDR3 loop spans 16 amino acids. Trimming shortened V by 0 bases and J by 3 bases, and 14 bases separated the two germline ends. CDR1 is SGHRS and CDR2 is YFSETQ in the germline V gene. CDR3 region: CASSLVGIKNTDTQYF. The CDR3 nucleotides are TGCGCCAGCAGCTTGGTAGGGATTAAAAATACAGATACGCAGTATTTT.

This clone turned up a few times. The genes are TRBV6-5 and TRBJ2-1, with 7 bases identical to TRBD2. V lost 7 bases and J lost 4; bases outside the gene matches: 7. This CDR3 comprises 14 residues. Germline CDR1 reads MNHEY; CDR2 reads SVGAGI. CDR3 in amino acids: CASMGLKLYNEQFF. The CDR3 DNA follows: TGTGCCAGCATGGGACTAAAGTTATACAATGAGCAGTTCTTC.

The chain is built from TRBV5-1 and TRBJ2-2; D is unresolved. CDR1 and CDR2 from the germline V gene are SGHRS and YFSETQ. Trimming took off 3 bases at V and 4 bases at J, with 16 bases between the two ends. CDR3 length: 16 amino acids. The CDR3 DNA sequence: TGCGCCAGCAGCTCGTATGCCGGAAGTCCCACCGGGGAGCTGTTTTTT. Its protein product is CASSSYAGSPTGELFF.

The rearrangement joins TRBV14 to TRBJ2-3; weak D call: TRBD2 (6 bases). In germline, CDR1 is SGHDN, CDR2 FVKESK. V lost 3 bases to trimming and J lost 8 bases, with 12 bases between them. The CDR3 has 13 amino acids. The CDR3 loop is CASSQGLRSTQYF. The CDR3 DNA follows: TGTGCCAGCAGCCAGGGACTCCGAAGTACGCAGTATTTT.

This chain links TRBV2 with TRBJ2-2; possible D gene TRBD2, 5 bases. Germline CDR1 reads SNHLY; CDR2 reads FYNNEI. There are 14 residues in the CDR3. Trimming took off 4 bases at V and 5 bases at J, with 11 bases between the two ends. This chain's CDR3 is CASSVTGETGELFF. CDR3 sequence (DNA): TGTGCCAGCAGTGTTACCGGGGAAACCGGGGAGCTGTTTTTT.

The V and J genes are TRBV6-5 and TRBJ1-4; D gene ambiguous. Germline V gives CDR1 MNHEY, CDR2 SVGAGI. V shed 0 bases and J shed 4 bases, with 9 bases lying between them. The CDR3 length is 15 residues. CDR3 sequence: CASSYSSKSNEKLFF. Written as DNA, the CDR3 is TGTGCCAGCAGTTACTCATCCAAGAGTAATGAAAAACTGTTTTTT.

This clone showed up just once. This chain uses TRBV5-1 with TRBJ1-1, with 7 bases identical to TRBD1. The CDR3 length is 15 residues. Germline-derived CDR1 and CDR2 are SGHRS and YFSETQ. Losses at the gene ends were 0 bases for V and 1 base for J; bases not matched to a gene: 3. CDR3 sequence reads: CASSLAGTANTEAFF. The CDR3 DNA sequence: TGCGCCAGCAGCTTGGCCGGGACAGCGAACACTGAAGCTTTCTTT.

V and J are TRBV9 and TRBJ2-4; 12 bases align to TRBD2. The CDR3 extends over 16 amino acids. Germline CDR1 SGDLS, CDR2 YYNGEE. After removal of 4 bases from V and 9 bases from J, the junction contained 11 bases not matched to a gene. The CDR3 here is CASSPQLAGGMGIQYF. CDR3 in DNA: TGTGCCAGCAGCCCACAACTAGCGGGAGGCATGGGCATTCAGTACTTC.

The rearrangement uses TRBV18 and TRBJ1-2; maybe TRBD1 (5 bases). With 2 bases removed from V and 3 bases from J, the gap between germline ends came to 13 bases. Looked up from germline, CDR1 is KGHSH and CDR2 is LQKENI. There are 15 residues in the CDR3. The CDR3 is CASSPGSGEHYGYTF. The CDR3, as DNA: TGTGCCAGCTCACCAGGTTCGGGGGAGCACTATGGCTACACCTTC.

V usage is TRBV5-1 and J usage is TRBJ2-5; no clear D gene. The CDR3 is 15 amino acids. The V gene's germline CDR1 is SGHRS and CDR2 YFSETQ. With 5 bases removed from V and 2 bases from J, the gap between germline ends came to 16 bases. The CDR3 DNA reads as TGCGCCAGCAGGCAAGGGCCTGCGACACAAGAGACCCAGTACTTC. Translated: CASRQGPATQETQYF.

This sequence joins TRBV5-4 and TRBJ2-1; 8 nucleotides agree with TRBD2. Germline CDR1 is SGHNT and CDR2 is YYREEE (reference sequence). The CDR3 runs 13 residues. Trimming at V came to 0 bases and at J to 13 bases, leaving 6 bases not matched to a gene. The DNA of the CDR3 is TGTGCCAGCAGCTTGGAGGCGGGGGGCACACAGTTCTTC. This codes for CASSLEAGGTQFF.

The V gene is TRBV7-9, the J gene TRBJ1-5; no clear D. The V end lost 5 bases, the J end lost 7 bases, and 15 bases lay between the germline ends. This CDR3 comprises 14 residues. Germline V lookup: CDR1 SEHNR, CDR2 FQNEAQ (reference sequence). CDR3 sequence (DNA): TGTGCCAGCAGCGTGACCGGGTCCAACCAGCCCCAGCATTTT. Amino acid sequence: CASSVTGSNQPQHF.

The genes are TRBV18 and TRBJ2-5, with a weak D call TRBD2 (5 bases). Trimming took 3 bases from V and 1 from J, leaving 12 bases between them. CDR1 KGHSH and CDR2 LQKENI come from the germline V gene. The CDR3 length is 15 residues. Written as DNA, the CDR3 is TGTGCCAGCTCACCGGTCCCAAGCGGCCAAGAGACCCAGTACTTC. It encodes CASSPVPSGQETQYF.

Of note for this clone: An end of the junction does not agree with germline; a read error may underlie this. V gene TRBV2 combines with J gene TRBJ2-1, with D possibly being TRBD1 or TRBD2 (5 bases each). The CDR3 is 12 amino acids. Germline V lookup: CDR1 SNHLY, CDR2 FYNNEI. CDR3 sequence: CASVLRGNGQFF. DNA of the CDR3: TGTGCCAGCGTATTGAGGGGCAATGGGCAGTTCTTC.

The genes are TRBV7-9 and TRBJ1-2; tentatively, D is TRBD1 (6 bases). V gave up 5 bases and J gave up 4 bases, with 14 bases separating them. Germline values: CDR1 SEHNR, CDR2 FQNEAQ (reference sequence). The CDR3 is 14 amino acids. The CDR3 sequence: CASSDGQGSYGYTF. The CDR3 DNA is TGTGCCAGCAGCGATGGGCAGGGGAGCTATGGCTACACCTTC. The entire variable domain, with the rest obtained from reference TRBV7-9 and TRBJ1-2, is as follows: DTGVSQNPRHKITKRGQNVTFRCDPISEHNRLYWYRQTLGQGPEFLTYFQNEAQLEKSRLLSDRFSAERPKGSFSTLEIQRTEQGDSAMYLCASSDGQGSYGYTFGSGTRLTVV.

V is TRBV10-3 and J is TRBJ1-5; D not certain. Germline CDR1 is ENHRY and CDR2 is SYGVKD. V was pared by 8 bases and J by 4 bases, with 12 bases between. This CDR3 contains 13 residues. CDR3 DNA sequence: TGTGCCATCTCTTTGGATGGGAATCAGCCCCAGCATTTT. This encodes CAISLDGNQPQHF.

The V and J genes are TRBV9 and TRBJ2-3; D tentatively reads TRBD1 or TRBD2 (6 bases each). V lost 4 bases to trimming and J lost 6 bases, with 12 bases between them. The CDR3 totals 13 residues. In germline, CDR1 is SGDLS, CDR2 YYNGEE. This CDR3 reads CASSRWGADTQYF. The CDR3 DNA sequence: TGTGCCAGCAGCCGGTGGGGGGCCGATACGCAGTATTTT.

This chain uses TRBV7-8 with TRBJ1-5; unclear D gene. There are 15 residues in the CDR3. Trimming left V 5 bases short and J 3 bases short, with 14 bases between. CDR1 is SGHVS, CDR2 FQNEAQ, per germline. In DNA, the CDR3 is TGTGCCAGCAGCCGTGAGCGAGAGCTCAATCAGCCCCAGCATTTT. Its translation: CASSRERELNQPQHF.

The chain employs TRBV29-1 and TRBJ2-2; D is unresolved. Germline V gene sequence: CDR1 SQVTM, CDR2 ANQGSEA. Trimming took 8 bases from V and 2 from J, leaving 21 bases between them. This CDR3 comprises 16 residues. For the CDR3, the DNA is TGCAGCCCCAAAATCGGCAAGGCTCGTAACACCGGGGAGCTGTTTTTT. This translates into CSPKIGKARNTGELFF.